This T cell receptor beta chain was profiled in a study of blood T cell repertoires in COVID-19. The germline CDR1 and CDR2 sequences are SGHDT and YYEEEE. This CDR3 has 15 residues. V was pared by 0 bases and J by 5 bases, with 1 base of the junction left unmatched. Profiled with immunoSEQ multiplex PCR; TCRdb holds only in-frame clones, not every one. The table records some 130,000 clones, over 75% of them present only once. Sequenced material: peripheral blood. The genes are TRBV5-6 and TRBJ2-3, with 12 positions matching TRBD2. The receptor's source is a human donor in a cohort sampled during active COVID-19. The CDR3 protein is CASSLGLAGVDTQYF. CDR3 sequence (DNA): TGTGCCAGCAGCTTGGGACTAGCGGGAGTAGATACGCAGTATTTT.